There are a few counts of the clone carrying this TCR beta chain. Its target is not known. Alopecia areata patients had lesional scalp punch biopsies and peripheral blood taken from them. Extraction of RNA preceded its reverse transcription into cDNA, which served as the sequencing template. TCRdb's copy holds only in-frame clones and misses some; the assay was immunoSEQ multiplex PCR. The data show 200,000 to 250,000 clones, 50% to 65% seen once. This CDR3 spans 14 amino acids. The germline V gene has CDR1 KGHSH and CDR2 LQKENI. V lost 0 bases and J 8 bases, leaving 13 bases between the germline ends. This sample is part of a study of CD8+ T cells in alopecia areata. Overall study results and limits: Mice showed clearer TCR sharing than patients did, a gap that was possibly HLA-related.

The rearrangement uses TRBV18 and TRBJ1-2; D is perhaps TRBD1 (5 bases). Sequenced here: CD4+ T cells sorted from blood, sampled at week 0. This clonotype was sampled from a human donor with alopecia areata. In DNA, the CDR3 is TGTGCCAGCTCACCACCCTCAGGGAGTTACGGCTACACCTTC. It specifies CASSPPSGSYGYTF.